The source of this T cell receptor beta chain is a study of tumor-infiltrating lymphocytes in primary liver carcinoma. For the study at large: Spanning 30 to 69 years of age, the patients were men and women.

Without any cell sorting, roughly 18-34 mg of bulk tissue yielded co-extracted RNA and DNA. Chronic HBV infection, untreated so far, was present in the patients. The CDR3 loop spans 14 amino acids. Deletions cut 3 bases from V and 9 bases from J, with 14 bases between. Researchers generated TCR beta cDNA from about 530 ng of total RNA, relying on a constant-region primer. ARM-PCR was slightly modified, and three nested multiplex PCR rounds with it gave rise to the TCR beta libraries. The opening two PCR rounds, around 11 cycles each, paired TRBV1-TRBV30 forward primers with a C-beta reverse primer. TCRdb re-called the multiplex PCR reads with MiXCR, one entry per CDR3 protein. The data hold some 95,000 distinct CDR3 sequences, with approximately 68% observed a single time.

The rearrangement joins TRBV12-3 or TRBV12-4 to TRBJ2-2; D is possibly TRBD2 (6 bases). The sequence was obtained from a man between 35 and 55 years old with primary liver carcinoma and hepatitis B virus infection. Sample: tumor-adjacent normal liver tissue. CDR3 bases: TGTGCCAGCAGTTTTCGGGAGATGGTCAGGGAGCTGTTTTTT. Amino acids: CASSFREMVRELFF.